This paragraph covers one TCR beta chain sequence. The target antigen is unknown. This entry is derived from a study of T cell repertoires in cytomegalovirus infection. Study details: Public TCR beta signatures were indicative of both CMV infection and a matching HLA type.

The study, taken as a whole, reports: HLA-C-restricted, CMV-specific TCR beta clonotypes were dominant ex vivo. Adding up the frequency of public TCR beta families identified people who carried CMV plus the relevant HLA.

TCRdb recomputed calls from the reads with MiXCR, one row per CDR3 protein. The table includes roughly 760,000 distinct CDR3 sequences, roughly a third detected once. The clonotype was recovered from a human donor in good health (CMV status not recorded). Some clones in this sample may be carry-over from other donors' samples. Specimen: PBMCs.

The DNA for the CDR3 is TGTGCCAGCAGGTCGGGACTAGCGGGAGGAACAGATACGCAGTATTTT. Protein product: CASRSGLAGGTDTQYF. The rearrangement joins TRBV7-8 to TRBJ2-3; 15 bases match TRBD2. Germline V lookup: CDR1 SGHVS, CDR2 FQNEAQ. V lost 6 bases, J lost 3 bases, and 4 bases stayed unmatched. The CDR3 consists of 16 residues. The full variable domain, with the rest looked up from reference TRBV7-8 and TRBJ2-3, is GAGVSQSPRYKVAKRGQDVALRCDPISGHVSLFWYQQALGQGPEFLTYFQNEAQLDKSGLPSDRFFAERPEGSVSTLKIQRTQQEDSAVYLCASRSGLAGGTDTQYFGPGTRLTVL.